This T cell receptor (beta chain) was obtained from a study of blood T cell repertoires in COVID-19. About the research overall: Samples of COVID-19 (acute and convalescent) were obtained from the United States, Italy and Spain. Nucleic acid was either cDNA or gDNA, and it came from T cells, B-cell-depleted T cells, or PBMCs.

Germline CDR1 is MNHEY and CDR2 is SMNVEV (reference sequence). CDR3 length: 13 amino acids. V was trimmed by 10 bases and J by 3 bases, leaving 15 bases between them. In the original processing: Amplification from reference gene primers served as the basis for estimated nucleated cell counts. The method was immunoSEQ multiplex PCR; TCRdb's version includes in-frame clones alone and lacks a portion of them. V and J calls plus clone size are reproduced from that table; the DNA served to infer D and trimming. Among 250,000 or so clones listed, over 70% were seen once. V gene TRBV27 combines with J gene TRBJ1-1, with D tentatively TRBD1 (5 bases). Sequencing input: peripheral blood. The sequence came from a woman aged 40 to 55 who had recovered from COVID-19. In DNA form, the CDR3 reads TGTGCCACCAGGCGTATCAGGGACACTGAAGCTTTCTTT. Protein product: CATRRIRDTEAFF.